These 6 T cell receptor beta chains came from one sample sequenced in a study of cytomegalovirus exposure and HLA in healthy donors. It was with 60 Vbeta and 13 Jbeta primers that the PCR ran. Data came from immunoSEQ multiplex PCR; TCRdb stores just in-frame clones and leaves some out. The data contain around 210,000 clones, just under 80% of them singletons. Sample: PBMCs. The receptors here all came from a boy younger than 18 in good health and CMV-seronegative.

The CDR3 nucleotides read TGTGCCAGCAGCTTAGATCGGGGACAGGACATTTTAAGCAATCAGCCCCAGCATTTT. It translates to CASSLDRGQDILSNQPQHF. The genes are TRBV7-9 and TRBJ1-5; 8 nucleotides agree with TRBD1. The V gene end was trimmed by 1 base and the J gene end by 1 base; junction bases not matched to a gene: 12. From germline, CDR1 is SEHNR and CDR2 FQNEAQ (reference sequence). This CDR3 comprises 19 residues.

The J gene is TRBJ2-2, the V gene TRBV2, with 9 bases lining up with TRBD1. The V segment lost 6 bases and the J segment 6 bases; nucleotides outside the gene matches: 2. Germline CDR1 SNHLY, CDR2 FYNNEI. The CDR3 loop spans 13 amino acids. The CDR3 spells CASRDRGAGELFF. The CDR3 DNA follows: TGTGCCAGCAGGGACAGGGGCGCCGGGGAGCTGTTTTTT.

The V and J genes are TRBV7-2 and TRBJ2-7; D not resolved. The germline gives CDR1 SGHTA, CDR2 FQGNSA. The CDR3 spans 14 residues. V lost 5 bases and J 2 bases, leaving 13 bases between the germline ends. The CDR3 is CASSPPDTAYEQYF. The CDR3, as DNA: TGTGCCAGCAGCCCTCCCGACACAGCCTACGAGCAGTACTTC.

This clone showed up just a few times. V gene TRBV5-1 combines with J gene TRBJ2-1; 11 nucleotides match TRBD2. CDR3 length equals 18 residues. Germline CDR1 SGHRS, CDR2 YFSETQ. Unmatched junction bases numbered 11, after V lost 3 bases and J lost 3 bases. CDR3 DNA sequence: TGCGCCAGCAGCTCTCTATCTAGCGGGAGGCGAGTCTACAATGAGCAGTTCTTC. The encoded protein is CASSSLSSGRRVYNEQFF.

The genes are TRBV28 and TRBJ2-7; TRBD1 matches at 12 bases. V was clipped by 4 bases and J by 6 bases; unmatched bases: 7. The CDR3 is 15 residues long. Germline V gene lookup returns CDR1 MDHEN and CDR2 SYDVKM. Here the CDR3 DNA reads TGTGCCAGCAGTTCCACCGGGACAGGGGGCCGCGAGCAGTACTTC. The encoded protein is CASSSTGTGGREQYF.

V usage is TRBV4-1 and J usage is TRBJ1-5, with a possible D match to TRBD1 (5 bases). Per germline, CDR1 MGHRA and CDR2 YSYEKL. Trimming removed 6 bases from V and 0 bases from J, with 12 bases in between. CDR3 length equals 15 residues. The CDR3 loop reads CASRVTVYSNQPQHF. The CDR3, as DNA: TGCGCCAGCAGAGTGACAGTTTATAGCAATCAGCCCCAGCATTTT.